This T cell receptor (beta chain) originates from a study of shared clonotypes between healthy human individuals. The unsorted samples took tens of millions of PBMCs to get genomic DNA. The study's findings and limits: Sequencing depth was a factor that was expected to affect clonotype sharing among donors.

It was across several immunoSEQ plates that each subset's genomic DNA was evenly split. Sequenced by immunoSEQ multiplex PCR; TCRdb stores in-frame clones only, minus some. The sample holds roughly 500,000 clones, around 80% seen once. There are 17 residues in the CDR3. Points on this clone: No antigen is known for it.

The chain carries TRBV21-1 and TRBJ1-2; the table calls TRBD1, which could not be checked here. TRBV21-1 constitutes a pseudogene. The source is a woman between 40 and 55 years old in good health. Some clones in this sample may be carry-over from other donors' samples. The sample comprised PBMCs. CDR3 in DNA: TGTGCCAGCAGCAAAGGCCCATACTACTCAGGGGGCTATGGCTACACCTTC. It yields the protein CASSKGPYYSGGYGYTF.